This entry concerns a single TCR beta chain. Its target is unknown. Researchers took RNA transcripts and amplified the TCR beta CDR3 regions from them. The HTBI primer set was used in a first-round RT-PCR of the TCR CDR3. MiXCR was run by TCRdb on the multiplex PCR reads, yielding one entry per CDR3 protein. The profile shows around 55,000 distinct CDR3 sequences, less than 60% of them singletons. With V trimmed by 7 bases and J by 2 bases, 5 bases remained unmatched. Germline V gene data show CDR1 as LNHDA and CDR2 as SQIVND (reference sequence). This CDR3 region has 14 residues. This sample was included in a study of T cells in Graves' hyperthyroidism and ophthalmopathy. Study-wide findings and caveats: Ophthalmopathy stood apart from stable hyperthyroidism in a 13 V-J model.

The sample was blood. The source is a woman aged 45 to 65 with Graves' ophthalmopathy. The chain joins TRBV19 to TRBJ2-7; 10 nucleotides align to TRBD2. In nucleotides, the CDR3 is TGTGCCAGTACCCCAGGGACTAGCGCCTACGAGCAGTACTTC. It codes for CASTPGTSAYEQYF.